Presented here are 29 T cell receptor beta chains from one specimen sequenced in a study of blood T cell repertoires in COVID-19. Profiled with immunoSEQ multiplex PCR; TCRdb holds only in-frame clones, not every one. The top ten hold 3.2% of the sample, which has approximately 110,000 clones, more than 80% seen once. Source material: peripheral blood. The receptors come from a woman older than 75 with COVID-19, enrolled during active disease.

The chain uses TRBV2 and TRBJ2-1, with D unclear. The CDR3 spans 12 residues. The V gene lost 6 bases and the J gene lost 9 bases, with 12 bases spanning the gap. Germline V CDR1 and CDR2: SNHLY, FYNNEI. CDR3 sequence reads: CASRRTRGEQFF. CDR3 DNA: TGTGCCAGCAGGCGTACTCGAGGTGAGCAGTTCTTC.

The V call is TRBV29-1, the J call TRBJ2-3; the match to TRBD2 covers 11 bases. Germline CDR1 is SQVTM and CDR2 is ANQGSEA. CDR3 length: 15 amino acids. V was clipped by 3 bases and J by 14 bases; unmatched bases: 16. The CDR3 DNA sequence: TGCAGCGTTGAGACCGGGACTAGCGGTTCCCGCGCACGGTATTTT. Its translation: CSVETGTSGSRARYF.

The chain recombines TRBV5-1 with TRBJ2-1; tentatively, D is TRBD2 (6 bases). Trimming removed 4 bases at V and 1 base at J, with 12 bases between. Germline CDR1 reads SGHRS; CDR2 reads YFSETQ. This CDR3 spans 15 amino acids. The CDR3 region has the DNA TGCGCCAGCAGCCCCCCCGGGGGTTCCTACAATGAGCAGTTCTTC. It is translated as CASSPPGGSYNEQFF.

The rearrangement uses TRBV4-2 and TRBJ2-2; 13 bases are shared with TRBD2. V dropped 3 bases and J dropped 4; count of bases not matched to a gene: 5. This CDR3 has 17 amino acids. Germline assignment: CDR1 LGHNA and CDR2 YNFKEQ. CDR3: CASSQETSGRVTGELFF. In DNA, the CDR3 is TGTGCCAGCAGCCAGGAAACTAGCGGGAGGGTCACCGGGGAGCTGTTTTTT.

A few counts support this clone. This chain links TRBV21-1 with TRBJ2-3; the D call of TRBD2 is as the table states it, not checked on the DNA. TRBV21-1 has pseudogene status. This CDR3 spans 19 amino acids. CDR3 loop: CASSKDSGTSGRVTDTQYF. The CDR3 region has the DNA TGTGCCAGCAGCAAAGACTCCGGGACTAGCGGGAGAGTCACAGATACGCAGTATTTT.

V and J are TRBV4-2 and TRBJ2-3; TRBD2 agrees at 9 bases. The CDR3 has 15 residues. Germline V gene sequence: CDR1 LGHNA, CDR2 YNFKEQ. The junction had 5 bases not matched to a gene; V was cut back by 2 bases and J by 5 bases. CDR3 nucleotides: TGTGCCAGCAGCCAAAGCGGGAGGAAGGAAGATACGCAGTATTTT. Protein product: CASSQSGRKEDTQYF.

This clone was recorded only once. The rearrangement links TRBV29-1 to TRBJ2-7, with 8 bases aligning to TRBD2. The ends lost 4 bases at V and 9 bases at J; junction bases unmatched: 17. Germline-derived CDR1 and CDR2 are SQVTM and ANQGSEA. CDR3 length equals 15 residues. The CDR3 spells CSVGEVAGSRGGQYF. CDR3 bases: TGCAGCGTTGGGGAAGTAGCGGGATCCCGGGGTGGGCAGTACTTC.

The V call is TRBV18, the J call TRBJ2-3; tentative D call: TRBD2 (6 bases). CDR3 length: 13 amino acids. V lost 1 base, J lost 14 bases, and 16 bases lay in between. Germline CDR1 and CDR2: KGHSH and LQKENI. The CDR3, as DNA: TGTGCCAGCTCACCACTGGAGGGATTCCGCCCGTATTTT. Protein sequence: CASSPLEGFRPYF.

This sequence joins TRBV15 and TRBJ2-7; 12 positions agree with TRBD1. This CDR3 is 16 amino acids long. Germline lookup yields CDR1 LNHNV and CDR2 YYDKDF (reference sequence). The junction had 4 bases not matched to a gene; V was cut back by 3 bases and J by 1 base. The CDR3 spells CATSRGTGGSSYEQYF. CDR3 bases: TGTGCCACCAGCAGGGGGACAGGGGGCTCGTCCTACGAGCAGTACTTC.

The V and J genes are TRBV11-1 and TRBJ2-4; 10 nucleotides match TRBD2. Trimming took 5 bases from V and 1 from J; bases not matched to a gene: 5. This CDR3 has 16 amino acids. CDR1 and CDR2 (germline): SGHAT, FQDESV (reference sequence). CDR3 sequence reads: CASSPSGRGAKNIQYF. In nucleotides, the CDR3 is TGTGCCAGCAGCCCTAGCGGGAGAGGGGCCAAAAACATTCAGTACTTC.

V gene TRBV6-6 combines with J gene TRBJ2-3; 10 nucleotides align to TRBD2. The CDR3 has 16 amino acids. V shed 0 bases and J 5 bases; nucleotides not matched to a gene: 5. Germline V gives CDR1 MNHNY, CDR2 SVGAGI (reference sequence). CDR3 sequence reads: CASSYSRLAGGDTQYF. The CDR3 coding sequence is TGTGCCAGCAGTTACTCGAGACTAGCGGGCGGAGATACGCAGTATTTT.

The V call is TRBV7-9, the J call TRBJ1-1, with 9 bases lining up with TRBD1. Germline CDR1 is SEHNR and CDR2 is FQNEAQ (reference sequence). The CDR3 has 14 amino acids. V lost 1 base, J lost 3 bases, and 0 bases stayed unmatched. CDR3 DNA: TGTGCCAGCAGCTTAGGACAGGGGGACACTGAAGCTTTCTTT. This sequence encodes CASSLGQGDTEAFF.

In its sample, this clone was seen once. This chain uses TRBV6-5 with TRBJ2-7, with a weak D call TRBD1 (6 bases). With 6 bases removed from V and 6 bases from J, the gap between germline ends came to 15 bases. Germline CDR1 and CDR2: MNHEY and SVGAGI. The CDR3 covers 13 residues. The CDR3, as DNA: TGTGCCAGCAGAACAGGGATTTCCGGCGAGCAGTACTTC. Encoded protein: CASRTGISGEQYF.

This clone was seen more than once but under ten times. The chain recombines TRBV11-2 with TRBJ2-5, with D unclear. The germline gives CDR1 SGHAT, CDR2 FQNNGV. V lost 1 base and J lost 1, with 10 bases in between. There are 15 residues in the CDR3. The CDR3 region is CASSLVAVFQETQYF. In nucleotides, the CDR3 is TGTGCCAGCAGCTTAGTTGCAGTCTTCCAAGAGACCCAGTACTTC.

The rearrangement uses TRBV10-3 and TRBJ2-7, with a tentative D call TRBD2 (6 bases). The germline V gene encodes CDR1 ENHRY and CDR2 SYGVKD. V lost 8 bases and J 4 bases, leaving 15 bases between the germline ends. The CDR3 consists of 13 residues. The CDR3 is CAIRGGVGYEQYF. CDR3 DNA sequence: TGTGCCATCCGCGGAGGGGTCGGATACGAGCAGTACTTC.

The genes are TRBV4-1 and TRBJ2-1, with 14 bases aligning to TRBD2. Germline V CDR1 and CDR2: MGHRA, YSYEKL. This CDR3 contains 18 residues. Unmatched junction bases numbered 10, after V lost 0 bases and J lost 9 bases. CDR3 DNA: TGCGCCAGCAGCCAAGAGGGGGAGAGACTAGCGGGAGGGGGTGAGCAGTTCTTC. Translation gives CASSQEGERLAGGGEQFF.

The V and J genes are TRBV14 and TRBJ2-3; 11 positions match TRBD2. CDR1 SGHDN and CDR2 FVKESK come from the germline V gene. The CDR3 sequence is 16 residues long. V dropped 2 bases and J dropped 3; count of bases not matched to a gene: 4. CDR3: CASSQLAGGYTDTQYF. CDR3 DNA: TGTGCCAGCAGCCAACTAGCGGGAGGATATACAGATACGCAGTATTTT. Full variable domain (missing parts from reference TRBV14 and TRBJ2-3): EAGVTQFPSHSVIEKGQTVTLRCDPISGHDNLYWYRRVMGKEIKFLLHFVKESKQDESGMPNNRFLAERTGGTYSTLKVQPAELEDSGVYFCASSQLAGGYTDTQYFGPGTRLTVL.

This clone has just a few counts. The chain has TRBV5-1 and TRBJ2-7; D may be TRBD1 (6 bases). This CDR3 contains 14 residues. V was cut by 4 bases and J by 0 bases, with 11 bases left in between. Germline V gene lookup returns CDR1 SGHRS and CDR2 YFSETQ. CDR3 nucleotides: TGCGCCAGCAGCCCGAGGACAGTCTCCTACGAGCAGTACTTC. The encoded protein is CASSPRTVSYEQYF. The full variable domain, its missing parts supplied by reference TRBV5-1 and TRBJ2-7, is KAGVTQTPRYLIKTRGQQVTLSCSPISGHRSVSWYQQTPGQGLQFLFEYFSETQRNKGNFPGRFSGRQFSNSRSEMNVSTLELGDSALYLCASSPRTVSYEQYFGPGTRLTVT.

The CDR3 sequence: CASSRTGDNSPLHF. DNA for the CDR3: TGTGCCAGCAGCAGGACAGGTGATAATTCACCCCTCCACTTT. V and J are TRBV6-5 and TRBJ1-6; 7 bases agree with TRBD1. Germline lookup yields CDR1 MNHEY and CDR2 SVGAGI. CDR3 size: 14 residues. After removal of 6 bases from V and 5 bases from J, the junction contained 4 bases not matched to a gene.

This chain links TRBV11-2 with TRBJ2-7; 11 nucleotides agree with TRBD1. The V and J ends lost 1 base and 0 bases, in that order; junction bases with no gene match: 11. The CDR3 is 19 amino acids. Germline-derived CDR1 and CDR2 are SGHAT and FQNNGV. The CDR3 DNA reads as TGTGCCAGCAGCTTAGTCGGACAGGGGGCTTTCTTTGGCTCCTACGAGCAGTACTTC. Protein: CASSLVGQGAFFGSYEQYF.

This rearrangement joins TRBV19 to TRBJ2-7; 7 bases fit TRBD2. Per germline, CDR1 LNHDA and CDR2 SQIVND (reference sequence). J lost 2 bases, V lost 3 bases, and 7 bases had no gene match. This CDR3 comprises 15 residues. CDR3 sequence reads: CASSILPGTTYEQYF. For the CDR3, the DNA is TGTGCCAGTAGTATTTTACCCGGGACTACCTACGAGCAGTACTTC.

The chain combines TRBV7-2 with TRBJ2-7; 10 bases line up with TRBD2. This CDR3 has 18 amino acids. Germline trimming cut 5 bases from V and 0 bases from J; bases unmatched to any gene: 13. Germline CDR1 is SGHTA and CDR2 is FQGNSA. The CDR3 sequence is CASSVTSTGLAVSYEQYF. CDR3 nucleotides: TGTGCCAGCAGCGTCACCTCGACCGGACTAGCGGTCTCCTACGAGCAGTACTTC. The full variable domain, with the rest looked up from reference TRBV7-2 and TRBJ2-7, is GAGVSQSPSNKVTEKGKDVELRCDPISGHTALYWYRQSLGQGLEFLIYFQGNSAPDKSGLPSDRFSAERTGGSVSTLTIQRTQQEDSAVYLCASSVTSTGLAVSYEQYFGPGTRLTVT.

The gene calls are TRBV29-1 and TRBJ1-2, with D hard to call. The CDR3 extends over 12 amino acids. With 4 bases removed from V and 1 base from J, the gap between germline ends came to 7 bases. Germline V gene lookup returns CDR1 SQVTM and CDR2 ANQGSEA. The CDR3 DNA is TGCAGCGTTGTTCACAGTAACTATGGCTACACCTTC. Protein product: CSVVHSNYGYTF.

The chain joins TRBV28 to TRBJ2-5, with D perhaps matching TRBD1 (6 bases). This CDR3 spans 15 amino acids. Germline assignment: CDR1 MDHEN and CDR2 SYDVKM. The V end lost 6 bases, the J end lost 2 bases, and 16 bases lay between the germline ends. Here the CDR3 DNA reads TGTGCCAGCAGCGCCTCGAGGGGGAAACAAGAGACCCAGTACTTC. Encoded protein: CASSASRGKQETQYF.

The gene calls are TRBV7-9 and TRBJ2-1; no clear D gene. V gave up 10 bases and J gave up 7 bases, with 20 bases separating them. This CDR3 is 14 amino acids long. Germline values: CDR1 SEHNR, CDR2 FQNEAQ (reference sequence). The CDR3 spells CANYFPRNKNEQFF. The CDR3 bases are TGTGCCAACTACTTCCCCCGCAATAAGAATGAGCAGTTCTTC.

V usage is TRBV11-2 and J usage is TRBJ1-6; no reliable D call. This CDR3 spans 16 amino acids. Per the germline V gene, CDR1 is SGHAT and CDR2 is FQNNGV. Trimming left V 5 bases short and J 1 base short, with 12 bases between. The CDR3 nucleotides read TGTGCCAGCAGCCCGCCGCGGGTATCCTATAATTCACCCCTCCACTTT. Amino acid sequence: CASSPPRVSYNSPLHF.

The rearrangement links TRBV11-1 to TRBJ2-1; D unclear. This CDR3 is built from 13 residues. Germline V CDR1 and CDR2: SGHAT, FQDESV (reference sequence). The V and J ends lost 0 bases and 10 bases respectively, with 10 bases between them. Here the CDR3 reads CASSLAISGEQFF. For the CDR3, the DNA is TGTGCCAGCAGCTTAGCGATATCCGGGGAGCAGTTCTTC.

The CDR3 is CATSREQFGNTIYF. In DNA form, the CDR3 reads TGTGCCACCAGCAGAGAACAGTTTGGAAACACCATATATTTT. The gene calls are TRBV15 and TRBJ1-3; D is undetermined. Germline-derived CDR1 and CDR2 are LNHNV and YYDKDF (reference sequence). CDR3 length equals 14 residues. The ends were cut back, 0 bases at V and 3 bases at J, with 6 bases in the middle.

V usage is TRBV9 and J usage is TRBJ2-5, with TRBD1 matching 8 bases. V lost 0 bases to trimming and J lost 5 bases; unmatched junction nucleotides: 6. Germline CDR1 and CDR2: SGDLS and YYNGEE. The CDR3 length is 15 residues. The CDR3 sequence is CASSVVAGGLETQYF. In DNA form, the CDR3 reads TGTGCCAGCAGCGTAGTGGCAGGGGGCCTGGAGACCCAGTACTTC.